A selection of T cell receptor beta chains follows, all from one sample in a study of CD8 T cells in ankylosing spondylitis. From the 5' RACE reads, TCRdb called clonotypes with MiXCR, one entry per CDR3 protein. The sample carries roughly 670,000 distinct CDR3 sequences, around 20% recorded once. The specimen was blood, either unsorted or a sorted T cell fraction (not recorded which). Receptors originate from a male donor with ankylosing spondylitis. The CDR3 runs from the conserved cysteine through the conserved F or W. D genes are given only for firm matches. The size entry is marked missing in some rows and otherwise reads once, few, many or a size class.

-	TRBV20-1	TRBD1	TRBJ2-7	TGCAGTGCTAGCCCGCGTAGGACAGGGGGTAGTTACGAGCAGTACTTC	CSASPRRTGGSYEQYF
few	TRBV12-3/TRBV12-4	TRBD2	TRBJ2-5	TGTGCCAGCGGCTCTAGCGGGGGCTCCCAAGAGACCCAGTACTTC	CASGSSGGSQETQYF
-	TRBV5-1	TRBD2	TRBJ2-3	TGCGCCAGCAGCTTTAGCGGGGCAAACACAGATACGCAGTATTTT	CASSFSGANTDTQYF
few	TRBV7-9	-	TRBJ1-6	TGTGCCAGCAGAAGCCAGGGAGGAGACTCACCCCTCCACTTT	CASRSQGGDSPLHF
few	TRBV7-9	TRBD1	TRBJ1-5	TGTGCCAGCAGCTTCTCAACAGGGGGCCCCAATCAGCCCCAGCATTTT	CASSFSTGGPNQPQHF
medium-sized	TRBV5-1	-	TRBJ2-4	TGCGCCAGCAGCTTGAACGACGGGGTATCCAAAAACATTCAGTACTTC	CASSLNDGVSKNIQYF
few	TRBV5-6	TRBD2	TRBJ2-7	TGTGCCAGCAGCTTGGGGGGAGCGGGGGGCTTGTCCTACGAGCAGTACTTC	CASSLGGAGGLSYEQYF
few	TRBV20-1	-	TRBJ2-7	TGCAGTGCTAGGTACAGGGGGGGGTACGAGCAGTACTTC	CSARYRGGYEQYF
-	TRBV20-1	-	TRBJ1-5	TGCAGTGCTACCGGTCAGGATAGCAATCAGCCCCAGCATTTT	CSATGQDSNQPQHF
-	TRBV7-3	TRBD2	TRBJ2-1	TGTGCCAGCAGCAGGTATCCGGGACTAGCGGGAGATGTGCAGTTCTTC	CASSRYPGLAGDVQFF
-	TRBV18	TRBD1	TRBJ1-1	TGTGCCAGCTCACAGGACAGGGGGGTCCGGGGCACTGAAGCTTTCTTT	CASSQDRGVRGTEAFF
-	TRBV12-3/TRBV12-4	TRBD2	TRBJ2-5	TGTGCCAGCTCCTCGACTAGCGATGAGACCCAGTACTTC	CASSSTSDETQYF
few	TRBV29-1	-	TRBJ2-3	TGCAGCGTTGAAGTATTTAGCGAATACACAGATACGCAGTATTTT	CSVEVFSEYTDTQYF
few	TRBV5-1	TRBD2	TRBJ2-5	TGCGCCAGCAGCTCCGGGACTAGCGATTCGGAGACCCAGTACTTC	CASSSGTSDSETQYF
-	TRBV2	-	TRBJ1-5	TGTGCCAGCAGTGCCCACCGGGACGGAGGTCGGCCCCAGCATTTT	CASSAHRDGGRPQHF
many	TRBV2	-	TRBJ1-2	TGTGCCAGCAGTGGGGGGGGGCAGCTTCATGGCTACACCTTC	CASSGGGQLHGYTF
-	TRBV28	-	TRBJ1-5	TGTGCCAGCAGACCCTCAAACAGGGTTCAGCCCCAGCATTTT	CASRPSNRVQPQHF
few	TRBV15	-	TRBJ2-2	TGTGCCACCAGCAGAGTTATCACCGGGGAGCTGTTTTTT	CATSRVITGELFF
few	TRBV4-1	TRBD1	TRBJ2-1	TGCGCCAGCAGCCAAGCAACCGGGACAGGGGCCAATGAGCAGTTCTTC	CASSQATGTGANEQFF
-	TRBV18	-	TRBJ1-5	TGTGCCAGCTCACGAGGTACAGATCAGCCCCAGCATTTT	CASSRGTDQPQHF
many	TRBV15	-	TRBJ2-7	TGTGCCACCAGCAGGGCCTCGGTAGAGATCTACGAGCAGTACTTC	CATSRASVEIYEQYF
few	TRBV10-3	TRBD1	TRBJ1-2	TGTGCCATCGCCGCGGACAGGGGGCCTGGCTACACCTTC	CAIAADRGPGYTF
-	TRBV7-2	-	TRBJ2-5	TGTGCCAGCAGCCTAAGACCGGGACGTCAAGAGACCCAGTACTTC	CASSLRPGRQETQYF
few	TRBV6-1	-	TRBJ2-3	TGTGCCAGCAGAACGACGGCCCTCACAGATACGCAGTATTTT	CASRTTALTDTQYF
-	TRBV4-3	TRBD2	TRBJ2-1	TGCGCCAGCGGGTTAGCGGGAGGTTCTGAGCAGTTCTTC	CASGLAGGSEQFF
-	TRBV7-2	-	TRBJ1-2	TGTGCCAGCAGCTTAGTGGGGCAACGGGACAAGAGAGGCTACACCTTC	CASSLVGQRDKRGYTF
-	TRBV12-3/TRBV12-4	-	TRBJ2-3	TGTGCCAGCACCTCGGCGGGACGCCGAAGCACAGATACGCAGTATTTT	CASTSAGRRSTDTQYF
-	TRBV5-1	-	TRBJ1-1	TGCGCCAGCAGCGGGGGGCGAGGGGGGAACACTGAAGCTTTCTTT	CASSGGRGGNTEAFF
-	TRBV5-1	-	TRBJ2-1	TGCGCCAGCAGCTTGGCTCCAGGGCCTTTAATCAATGAGCAGTTCTTC	CASSLAPGPLINEQFF
-	TRBV5-1	-	TRBJ2-3	TGCGCCAGCAGCATTGACACCCCCCGGGATACGCAGTATTTT	CASSIDTPRDTQYF
few	TRBV7-8	-	TRBJ1-2	TGTGCCAGCAGCTTAGGGGGCAGGGGAGACAACTATGGCTACACCTTC	CASSLGGRGDNYGYTF
-	TRBV29-1	-	TRBJ2-3	TGCAGCGTTGTAGTCGGGCTAGGCACAGATACGCAGTATTTT	CSVVVGLGTDTQYF
-	TRBV24-1	TRBD1	TRBJ2-7	TGTGCCACCAGTGATTTGCGGGGGACAGGGGCGCCCTACGAGCAGTACTTC	CATSDLRGTGAPYEQYF
few	TRBV14	TRBD1	TRBJ1-2	TGTGCCAGCAGCCCACTCGACAGGGAGAACTATGGCTACACCTTC	CASSPLDRENYGYTF
-	TRBV7-9	-	TRBJ2-4	TGTGCCAGCAGCGGCACAGTTGGCATTCAGTACTTC	CASSGTVGIQYF
-	TRBV28	-	TRBJ2-7	TGTGCCAGCAGCCCACCAATCGTCCCGGCAGGGCCCTCCTACGAGCAGTACTTC	CASSPPIVPAGPSYEQYF
-	TRBV9	TRBD2	TRBJ2-1	TGTGCCAGCAGCGTAGAGGGCGCGGGGGATGAGCAGTTCTTC	CASSVEGAGDEQFF
-	TRBV11-2	TRBD1	TRBJ1-5	TGTGCCAGCAGCTGGGGGACCGGGACAGATCAGCCCCAGCATTTT	CASSWGTGTDQPQHF
few	TRBV5-1	TRBD2	TRBJ2-7	TGCGCCAGCAGCTTGCTAGCGGGGATCAACGAGCAGTACTTC	CASSLLAGINEQYF
-	TRBV11-1	-	TRBJ2-6	TGTGCCAGCAGCCAGTTTGACTCTGGGGCCAACGTCCTGACTTTC	CASSQFDSGANVLTF
few	TRBV3-1	-	TRBJ1-3	TGTGCCAGCAGCCAAGGACGCCGGGGCCCGGGAAACACCATATATTTT	CASSQGRRGPGNTIYF
-	TRBV21-1	-	TRBJ1-5	TGTGCCAGCAGCAAACTATGGTACAGACCGGGACAGGGGAGTCAGCCCCAGCATTTT	CASSKLWYRPGQGSQPQHF
-	TRBV30	TRBD2	TRBJ2-1	TGTGCCTGGATCGGGCTAGCGGGAGCTGAGCAGTTCTTC	CAWIGLAGAEQFF
few	TRBV4-2	-	TRBJ2-2	TGTGCCACCGAGGGGCATGCGACCGGGGAGCTGTTTTTT	CATEGHATGELFF
-	TRBV7-9	TRBD1	TRBJ1-2	TGTGCCAGCAGCTCGACAGGGGGGGGTCCCTATGGCTACACCTTC	CASSSTGGGPYGYTF
-	TRBV7-9	-	TRBJ1-1	TGTGCCAGCAGCCTGGGCCTCGTCGGGGAAGCTTTCTTT	CASSLGLVGEAFF
few	TRBV28	-	TRBJ1-5	TGTGCCAGCAGTTTATGGGCAGTCAATAGCAATCAGCCCCAGCATTTT	CASSLWAVNSNQPQHF
-	TRBV10-3	TRBD2	TRBJ2-7	TGTGCCATCAGTGAGTCGGGCGGGAGGGCCAACGAGCAGTACTTC	CAISESGGRANEQYF
many	TRBV10-3	-	TRBJ1-5	TGTGCCATCAGCTCCGGTTTCGGTAGCAATCAGCCCCAGCATTTT	CAISSGFGSNQPQHF
-	TRBV30	-	TRBJ1-2	TGTGCCTGGGGCTTTTTCCGTTCGGACAACGAACTTAACTATGGCTACACCTTC	CAWGFFRSDNELNYGYTF
-	TRBV10-3	-	TRBJ2-5	TGTGCCATCAGTGAGTCTATGGTGGAGACCCAGTACTTC	CAISESMVETQYF